The T cell receptor beta chain under discussion was sequenced for a study of T cells in Graves' hyperthyroidism and ophthalmopathy. Findings and caveats of the study: A model of 13 V-J features distinguished ophthalmopathy from stable hyperthyroidism.

This clonotype occurred many times. Its specificity is unknown. The V and J ends lost 10 bases and 0 bases respectively, with 21 bases between them. The CDR3 runs 16 residues. Germline CDR1 MDHEN, CDR2 SYDVKM. Newly diagnosed hyperthyroidism, duration under 2 months, in patients aged 18 to 65. RNA transcripts yielded amplified TCR beta CDR3 regions. The study used the HTBI primer set for a first-round RT-PCR of the TCR CDR3. A single record per CDR3 protein comes from TCRdb applying MiXCR to the multiplex PCR reads. The table records roughly 500,000 distinct CDR3 sequences, approximately 14% of them present only once.

Sequenced material: blood. The rearrangement links TRBV28 to TRBJ1-2, with D perhaps matching TRBD1 (6 bases). The receptor was derived from a woman aged 25-40 years with Graves' hyperthyroidism that later progressed to Graves' ophthalmopathy. The CDR3 DNA is TGTGCCATCCTCAATCTCCAGGGGCCGGCTAACTATGGCTACACCTTC. The encoded protein is CAILNLQGPANYGYTF.